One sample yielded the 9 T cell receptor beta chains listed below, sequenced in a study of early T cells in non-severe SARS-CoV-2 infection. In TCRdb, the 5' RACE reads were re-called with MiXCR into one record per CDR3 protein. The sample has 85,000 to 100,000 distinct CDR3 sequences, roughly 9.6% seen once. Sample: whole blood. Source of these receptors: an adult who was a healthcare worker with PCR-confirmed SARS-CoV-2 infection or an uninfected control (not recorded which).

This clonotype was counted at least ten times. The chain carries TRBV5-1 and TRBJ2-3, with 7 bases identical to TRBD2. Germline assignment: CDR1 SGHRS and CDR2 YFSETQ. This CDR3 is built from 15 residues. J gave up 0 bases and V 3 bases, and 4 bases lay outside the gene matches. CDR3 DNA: TGCGCCAGCAGCTACTCTAGCGGTAGCACAGATACGCAGTATTTT. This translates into CASSYSSGSTDTQYF.

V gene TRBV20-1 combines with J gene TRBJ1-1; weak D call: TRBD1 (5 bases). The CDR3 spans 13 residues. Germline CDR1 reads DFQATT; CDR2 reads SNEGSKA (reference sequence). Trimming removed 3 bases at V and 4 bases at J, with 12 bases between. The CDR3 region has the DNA TGCAGTGCTAGGCGGCGGGGGAGCACTGAAGCTTTCTTT. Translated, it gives CSARRRGSTEAFF.

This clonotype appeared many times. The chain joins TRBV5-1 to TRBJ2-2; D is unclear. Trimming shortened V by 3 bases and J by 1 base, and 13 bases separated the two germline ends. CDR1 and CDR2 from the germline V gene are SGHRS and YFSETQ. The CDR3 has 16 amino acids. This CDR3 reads CASSYGSDGNTGELFF. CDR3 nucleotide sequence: TGCGCCAGCAGCTACGGAAGCGACGGGAACACCGGGGAGCTGTTTTTT.

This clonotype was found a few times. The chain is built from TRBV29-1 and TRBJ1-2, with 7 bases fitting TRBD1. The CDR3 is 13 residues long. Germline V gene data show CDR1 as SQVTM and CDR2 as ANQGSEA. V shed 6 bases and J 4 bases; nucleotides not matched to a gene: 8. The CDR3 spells CSVSSTGTYGYTF. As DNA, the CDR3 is TGCAGCGTCTCGTCGACAGGGACCTATGGCTACACCTTC.

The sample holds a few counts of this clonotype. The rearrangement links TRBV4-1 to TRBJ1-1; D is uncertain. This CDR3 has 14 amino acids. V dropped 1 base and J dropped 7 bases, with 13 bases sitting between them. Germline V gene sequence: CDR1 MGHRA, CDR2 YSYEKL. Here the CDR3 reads CASSQVGRRGEAFF. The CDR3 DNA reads TGCGCCAGCAGCCAAGTTGGTCGGCGGGGTGAAGCTTTCTTT.

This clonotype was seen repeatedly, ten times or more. As DNA, the CDR3 is TGTGCCAGCAGCCCTAGGGGGGGCGATCAGCCCCAGCATTTT. Protein product: CASSPRGGDQPQHF. The J gene is TRBJ1-5, the V gene TRBV7-3, with a possible D match to TRBD1 (6 bases). The length of the CDR3 is 14 residues. Germline CDR1 and CDR2: SGHTA and FQGTGA. Trimming shortened V by 5 bases and J by 5 bases, and 13 bases separated the two germline ends.

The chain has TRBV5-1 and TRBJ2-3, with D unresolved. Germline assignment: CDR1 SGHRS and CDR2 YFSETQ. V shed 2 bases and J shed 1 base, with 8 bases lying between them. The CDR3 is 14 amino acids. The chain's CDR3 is CASSLSAGTDTQYF. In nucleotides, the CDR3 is TGCGCCAGCAGCTTATCGGCGGGCACAGATACGCAGTATTTT.

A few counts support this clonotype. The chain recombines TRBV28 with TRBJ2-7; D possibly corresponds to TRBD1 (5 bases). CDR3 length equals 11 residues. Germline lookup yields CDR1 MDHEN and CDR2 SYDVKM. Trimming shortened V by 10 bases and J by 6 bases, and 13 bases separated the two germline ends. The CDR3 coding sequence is TGTGCCACGCTCAGGGCCTTCGAGCAGTACTTC. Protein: CATLRAFEQYF. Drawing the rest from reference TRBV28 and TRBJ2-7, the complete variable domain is DVKVTQSSRYLVKRTGEKVFLECVQDMDHENMFWYRQDPGLGLRLIYFSYDVKMKEKGDIPEGYSVSREKKERFSLILESASTNQTSMYLCATLRAFEQYFGPGTRLTVT.

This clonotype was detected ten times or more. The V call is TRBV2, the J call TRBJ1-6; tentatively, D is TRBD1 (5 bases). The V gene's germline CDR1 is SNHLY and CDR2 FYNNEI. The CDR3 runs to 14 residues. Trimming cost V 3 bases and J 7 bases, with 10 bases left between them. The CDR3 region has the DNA TGTGCCAGCAGTGATCAGGGTTGGAATTCACCCCTCCACTTT. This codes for CASSDQGWNSPLHF.